The sequence of this T cell receptor (beta chain) was determined in a study of T-cell reconstitution after alpha-beta-depleted transplantation in children. Preparing the TCRbeta library involved the use of unique molecular identifiers. TCRdb itself ran the PCR reads through MiXCR, one entry per CDR3 protein. The data show fewer than 550,000 distinct CDR3 sequences, around 10% seen once. The germline V and J ends were trimmed by 0 bases and 0 bases, with 10 bases remaining between them. This CDR3 region has 16 residues. In germline, CDR1 is ENHRY, CDR2 SYGVKD. This clonotype came up a few times. The antigen is not known. Study observations and caveats: TCRbeta diversity was high at day 60 in some patients (a result of surviving recipient T cells and thymic progenitors). Two months or so post-transplant, alpha-beta T cells reportedly derived from several hundred expanded graft clones. Among T cells one year after transplant, newly produced cells accounted for most counts and diversity.

The chain has TRBV10-3 and TRBJ2-3; perhaps TRBD2 as D (5 bases). The sample in question was PBMCs, mostly from graft donor cells, obtained 180 days after TCRalphabeta/CD19-depleted stem cell transplant. The sequence was obtained from a female patient between 2 and 15 years old who had a stem cell transplant for aplastic anemia, so the T cells may come from the graft donor. CDR3 sequence (DNA): TGTGCCATCAGTGAGTCGATTGGGGAGAGCACAGATACGCAGTATTTT. Amino acid sequence: CAISESIGESTDTQYF.